The entry below gives a single TCR beta chain sequence along with its context. No antigen is known for it. These data belong to a study of tumor-infiltrating lymphocytes in localized non-small cell lung cancer. At the level of the study: Tumor tissue and non-adjacent uninvolved lung came from each patient.

V shed 6 bases, J shed 1 base, and the junction held 14 bases outside the gene matches. The germline V gene has CDR1 MDHEN and CDR2 SYDVKM. This CDR3 is built from 18 residues. Study findings and constraints: Immunotypes IM1 and IM2 had similar TCR-derived T-cell fractions. Different pieces of the same tissue went to different assays, confounding technical variation with intratumor heterogeneity. Not all patients were TCR sequenced, owing to tissue quantity.

Sequenced by immunoSEQ multiplex PCR; TCRdb stores in-frame clones only, minus some. This sample has some 15,000 clones, with less than 50% found just once. The V call is TRBV28, the J call TRBJ2-1; 8 bases align to TRBD1. The sequenced sample consisted of lung tumor tissue. The sequence derives from a human donor with non-small cell lung cancer. CDR3: CASRPTVGQGKSYNEQFF. The CDR3 region has the DNA TGTGCCAGCAGACCTACCGTCGGACAGGGAAAGTCCTACAATGAGCAGTTCTTC.